A single sample gave rise to the 14 T cell receptor beta chains below, sequenced in a study of Graves' ophthalmopathy and Graves' hyperthyroidism. From RNA, the CDR3 regions of TCR beta chains were amplified and sequenced. The first round was an RT-PCR with HTBI primers, and the second round was a multiplex PCR. TCRdb re-called the multiplex PCR reads through MiXCR, storing one row per CDR3 protein. The sample comprises about 390,000 distinct CDR3 sequences, 15% to 19% of which are singletons, and about 7.3% rests with the top ten. Sequencing was performed on peripheral blood. The receptors were sampled from a woman between 18 and 30 years old with stable Graves' hyperthyroidism.

A remark on this clonotype: This clone may be a read error of a much larger clone one base away. This chain links TRBV7-8 with TRBJ2-2; 9 nucleotides line up with TRBD1. The CDR3 has 17 amino acids. Germline V lookup: CDR1 SGHVS, CDR2 FQNEAQ. After removal of 1 base from V and 4 bases from J, the junction contained 7 bases not matched to a gene. The CDR3 sequence is CASSLDETGGTTGELFF. CDR3 DNA sequence: TGTGCCAGCAGCTTAGACGAGACAGGGGGTACCACCGGGGAGCTGTTTTTT. Full variable domain (outside the CDR3, taken from reference TRBV7-8 and TRBJ2-2): GAGVSQSPRYKVAKRGQDVALRCDPISGHVSLFWYQQALGQGPEFLTYFQNEAQLDKSGLPSDRFFAERPEGSVSTLKIQRTQQEDSAVYLCASSLDETGGTTGELFFGEGSRLTVL.

Many counts were recorded for this clonotype. This chain joins TRBV27 and TRBJ1-2; weak D call: TRBD1 (5 bases). The ends were cut back, 6 bases at V and 4 bases at J, with 18 bases in the middle. CDR1 and CDR2 (germline): MNHEY, SMNVEV (reference sequence). The CDR3 totals 15 residues. CDR3 region: CASSPTAGKTYGYTF. In DNA, the CDR3 is TGTGCCAGCAGCCCTACGGCAGGGAAAACCTATGGCTACACCTTC.

This clonotype has at least ten counts. This chain links TRBV6-5 with TRBJ2-7; tentative D call: TRBD1 (6 bases). Trimming removed 6 bases at V and 3 bases at J, with 21 bases between. The CDR3 contains 16 residues. CDR1 MNHEY and CDR2 SVGAGI come from the germline V gene. The DNA for the CDR3 is TGTGCCAGCAGCACAGGGTTACGATCAAGCTTCTACGAGCAGTACTTC. It translates to CASSTGLRSSFYEQYF.

The chain joins TRBV6-2 or TRBV6-3 to TRBJ2-5, with a tentative D call TRBD2 (6 bases). V lost 2 bases to trimming and J lost 5 bases, with 12 bases between them. Germline CDR1 reads MNHEY; CDR2 reads SVGEGT. This CDR3 spans 14 amino acids. CDR3 region: CASSYRGTEETQYF. The CDR3 DNA is TGTGCCAGCAGTTACCGGGGGACGGAGGAGACCCAGTACTTC.

The chain joins TRBV24-1 to TRBJ1-1; D gene ambiguous. CDR3 size: 12 residues. In germline, CDR1 is KGHDR, CDR2 SFDVKD. V lost 0 bases, J lost 6 bases, and 4 bases lay in between. The CDR3, as DNA: TGTGCCACCAGTGATTTGGGGGCTGAAGCTTTCTTT. Its protein is CATSDLGAEAFF.

This clonotype was counted many times. This sequence joins TRBV19 and TRBJ1-1; D gene unclear. Deletions cut 3 bases from V and 7 bases from J, with 12 bases between. The CDR3 sequence is 13 residues long. Germline V gene sequence: CDR1 LNHDA, CDR2 SQIVND (reference sequence). The CDR3 spells CASSIPGSGEAFF. As DNA, the CDR3 is TGTGCCAGTAGTATCCCCGGTTCGGGTGAAGCTTTCTTT.

In its sample, this clonotype was seen a few times. The chain uses TRBV10-3 and TRBJ1-1; tentatively, D is TRBD1 (6 bases). Germline V gene sequence: CDR1 ENHRY, CDR2 SYGVKD. The CDR3 is made up of 15 amino acids. The V end was cut by 2 bases, the J end by 1 base, with 11 bases between. CDR3 sequence reads: CAISETSTGNTEAFF. CDR3 in DNA: TGTGCCATCAGTGAGACCTCGACAGGGAACACTGAAGCTTTCTTT.

This clonotype was counted many times. The V gene is TRBV11-2, the J gene TRBJ2-7; D gene ambiguous. CDR1 is SGHAT and CDR2 is FQNNGV in the germline V gene. The CDR3 has 14 amino acids. Trimming took 7 bases from V and 6 from J, leaving 19 bases between them. The CDR3 DNA is TGTGCCAGCACCCGATTAAGGGTGCAACGCGAGCAGTACTTC. Residues: CASTRLRVQREQYF. Based on the CDR3 plus reference TRBV11-2 and TRBJ2-7, the full variable domain is EAGVAQSPRYKIIEKRQSVAFWCNPISGHATLYWYQQILGQGPKLLIQFQNNGVVDDSQLPKDRFSAERLKGVDSTLKIQPAKLEDSAVYLCASTRLRVQREQYFGPGTRLTVT.

This clonotype appeared many times. This rearrangement joins TRBV29-1 to TRBJ2-7; D is undetermined. The ends were cut back, 6 bases at V and 7 bases at J, with 16 bases in the middle. The CDR3 consists of 12 residues. CDR1 and CDR2 from the germline V gene are SQVTM and ANQGSEA. CDR3 amino acids: CSVVFGLREQYF. The CDR3 DNA reads TGCAGCGTGGTGTTTGGTCTTCGGGAGCAGTACTTC.

This clonotype has a count of ten or more. In nucleotides, the CDR3 is TGTGCCAGCAGTTTATCCCCGCGCAGGGGAATGAATAATTCACCCCTCCACTTT. Translating gives CASSLSPRRGMNNSPLHF. The V gene is TRBV27, the J gene TRBJ1-6; D is perhaps TRBD1 (6 bases). Germline V gene sequence: CDR1 MNHEY, CDR2 SMNVEV (reference sequence). V gave up 0 bases and J gave up 5 bases, with 17 bases separating them. The CDR3 has 18 residues.

The V gene is TRBV4-1, the J gene TRBJ2-7; 7 nucleotides match TRBD1. The V segment lost 1 base and the J segment 4 bases; nucleotides outside the gene matches: 10. This CDR3 has 16 residues. From germline, CDR1 is MGHRA and CDR2 YSYEKL. The CDR3 coding sequence is TGCGCCAGCAGCCAAGCCATGGGACAGTTCTTTTACGAGCAGTACTTC. Protein sequence: CASSQAMGQFFYEQYF.

Notes on this clonotype: A much larger clone sits a single nucleotide away, making a read error possible. The rearrangement joins TRBV13 to TRBJ2-2, with 7 nucleotides matching TRBD1. CDR1 PRHDT and CDR2 FYEKMQ come from the germline V gene (reference sequence). The CDR3 sequence is 18 residues long. The junction had 15 bases not matched to a gene; V was cut back by 5 bases and J by 3 bases. Written as DNA, the CDR3 is TGTGCCAGCAGCCCCCGCTCAGGGGGAGTTCTTGACACCGGGGAGCTGTTTTTT. Its protein product is CASSPRSGGVLDTGELFF.

The rearrangement uses TRBV7-2 and TRBJ1-2; 8 bases fit TRBD1. CDR1 SGHTA and CDR2 FQGNSA come from the germline V gene. The CDR3 consists of 13 residues. With 11 bases clipped from V and 7 bases from J, the junction kept 12 bases outside the gene matches. The CDR3 DNA sequence: TGTGCCTCTGCGGGGACAGGTTCGGTTGGCTACACCTTC. This codes for CASAGTGSVGYTF.

Regarding this clonotype: This may stem from a read error, because a much larger clone lies one nucleotide away. V and J are TRBV19 and TRBJ2-2; tentatively, D is TRBD1 or TRBD2 (6 bases each). This CDR3 is built from 14 residues. CDR1 is LNHDA and CDR2 is SQIVND in the germline V gene (reference sequence). Here the CDR3 reads CASKKGGAAGELLF. CDR3 nucleotide sequence: TGTGCCAGTAAGAAGGGGGGTGCAGCCGGGGAGCTGTTGTTT.